Following are 16 T cell receptor beta chains from one sample sequenced in a study of response to subunit inactivated influenza vaccine. TCRdb analysed the RT-PCR reads with MiXCR anew, one entry per CDR3 protein. This sample has 200,000 to 300,000 distinct CDR3 sequences, with approximately 12% found just once. This material consisted of non-naive T cells sorted from PBMCs, taken less than 15 days before vaccination. These TCRs come from a man in his fifties who received an inactivated influenza vaccine.

The chain employs TRBV3-1 and TRBJ2-5; D may be TRBD1 or TRBD2 (5 bases each). Germline CDR1 LGHDT, CDR2 YNNKEL (reference sequence). V shed 4 bases and J shed 5 bases, with 11 bases lying between them. The CDR3 spans 13 residues. CDR3 in amino acids: CASSLGTRETQYF. In DNA, the CDR3 is TGTGCCAGCAGCCTGGGGACCCGTGAGACCCAGTACTTC.

This chain links TRBV7-2 with TRBJ2-5; 11 positions match TRBD2. Germline V CDR1 and CDR2: SGHTA, FQGNSA. The CDR3 loop spans 15 amino acids. Trimming removed 6 bases from V and 5 bases from J; junction bases left unmatched: 8. The DNA of the CDR3 is TGTGCCAGCAGGATAGCGGGAGGGCGGGGTGAGACCCAGTACTTC. It yields the protein CASRIAGGRGETQYF.

There are many counts of this clonotype. V usage is TRBV12-3 or TRBV12-4 and J usage is TRBJ2-1; no clear D gene. The CDR3 consists of 15 residues. With 5 bases removed from V and 4 bases from J, the gap between germline ends came to 15 bases. CDR3 residues: CASSPQDGLYNEQFF. In nucleotides, the CDR3 is TGTGCCAGCAGTCCGCAGGACGGCCTATACAATGAGCAGTTCTTC.

This clonotype was seen only a few times. This rearrangement joins TRBV10-2 to TRBJ1-3, with a possible D match to TRBD1 (5 bases). The CDR3 covers 16 residues. Looked up from germline, CDR1 is WSHSY and CDR2 is SAAADI. Trimming stripped 4 bases from V and 0 bases from J, with 13 bases between. The DNA for the CDR3 is TGCGCCAGCAGTGCCGGACAATCGTACTCTGGAAACACCATATATTTT. Translation: CASSAGQSYSGNTIYF.

This clonotype was detected a few times. A junction end diverges from the germline sequence, so it may reflect a read error. The V gene is TRBV4-1, the J gene TRBJ2-1; TRBD2 matches 10 bases. This CDR3 comprises 14 residues. The germline gives CDR1 MGHRA, CDR2 YSYEKL. CDR3: CASSQVTSGAVSVF. The CDR3, as DNA: TGCGCCAGCAGCCAAGTTACTAGCGGGGCCGTCTCGGTCTTC.

Many counts were recorded for this clonotype. The chain uses TRBV6-2 or TRBV6-3 and TRBJ2-2; tentative D call: TRBD1 (6 bases). V shed 7 bases and J shed 4 bases, with 19 bases lying between them. This CDR3 has 16 amino acids. Germline assignment: CDR1 MNHEY and CDR2 SVGEGT. CDR3 bases: TGTGCCAGCATTGACCGAACAGGGAGCGGCACCGGGGAGCTGTTTTTT. Translated: CASIDRTGSGTGELFF.

In nucleotides, the CDR3 is TGTGCCTGGGCTAAGGACGGAACGGATCTGCGCTATGGCTACACCTTC. It is translated as CAWAKDGTDLRYGYTF. J is TRBJ1-2 and V is TRBV30; no clear D. Germline V gene lookup returns CDR1 GTSNPN and CDR2 SVGIG (reference sequence). V was shortened by 5 bases and J by 4 bases, with 23 bases between the two germline ends. There are 16 residues in the CDR3. The complete variable domain, with remaining parts taken from reference TRBV30 and TRBJ1-2, reads SQTIHQWPATLVQPVGSPLSLECTVEGTSNPNLYWYRQAAGRGLQLLFYSVGIGQISSEVPQNLSASRPQDRQFILSSKKLLLSDSGFYLCAWAKDGTDLRYGYTFGSGTRLTVV.

This clonotype was observed a handful of times. The rearrangement links TRBV22-1 to TRBJ1-5. TRBV22-1 corresponds to a pseudogene. The CDR3 loop spans 21 amino acids. CDR3 DNA sequence: TGTCCTGTCCCTCGCTCTTGGGGGACTCATGATGCACTGTGTAGCAATCAGCCCCAGCATTTT. The encoded protein is CPVPRSWGTHDALCSNQPQHF.

The chain joins TRBV20-1 to TRBJ1-6, with TRBD1 matching 11 bases. The germline CDR1 and CDR2 sequences are DFQATT and SNEGSKA (reference sequence). This CDR3 comprises 16 residues. V lost 0 bases, J lost 9 bases, and 7 bases stayed unmatched. CDR3 DNA: TGCAGTGCTAGAGATCGTGGACAGGGGGCCCTTTCACCCCTCCACTTT. This encodes CSARDRGQGALSPLHF.

The rearrangement joins TRBV11-2 to TRBJ2-7; D unclear. The V gene's germline CDR1 is SGHAT and CDR2 FQNNGV. The V end lost 2 bases, the J end lost 4 bases, and 9 bases lay between the germline ends. The CDR3 length is 13 residues. The CDR3 DNA follows: TGTGCCAGCAGCTTAATCCTAGGGTACGAGCAGTACTTC. This codes for CASSLILGYEQYF.

This clonotype has a count of ten or more. The chain is built from TRBV14 and TRBJ2-1, with D maybe TRBD2 (6 bases). The CDR3 extends over 16 amino acids. Between the trimmed V and J ends, which lost 0 bases and 3 bases, there was a span of 12 bases. Per germline, CDR1 SGHDN and CDR2 FVKESK. CDR3 DNA: TGTGCCAGCAGCCAAGATGCCGGGACTTACTACAATGAGCAGTTCTTC. Protein: CASSQDAGTYYNEQFF.

The chain joins TRBV2 to TRBJ1-3; 7 nucleotides agree with TRBD1. The CDR3 spans 15 residues. Germline CDR1 is SNHLY and CDR2 is FYNNEI. V lost 7 bases, J lost 4 bases, and 10 bases stayed unmatched. CDR3 amino acids: CASTSEGDSGNTIYF. CDR3 DNA sequence: TGTGCCAGCACCTCCGAGGGGGACAGCGGAAACACCATATATTTT.

V gene TRBV20-1 combines with J gene TRBJ2-5; 9 bases match TRBD1. The germline gives CDR1 DFQATT, CDR2 SNEGSKA (reference sequence). The CDR3 loop spans 12 amino acids. CDR3 loop: CSGGTGRETQYF. In DNA, the CDR3 is TGCAGCGGGGGGACAGGGAGAGAGACCCAGTACTTC.

In this sample, this clonotype turned up a few times. V usage is TRBV29-1 and J usage is TRBJ2-2, with 7 bases identical to TRBD2. The CDR3 totals 14 residues. Trimming cost V 4 bases and J 5 bases; bases outside gene matches: 7. Germline V gene sequence: CDR1 SQVTM, CDR2 ANQGSEA. Here the CDR3 DNA reads TGCAGCGTTGCGGCGGGAGTCGGAACCGGGGAGCTGTTTTTT. It yields the protein CSVAAGVGTGELFF.

This clonotype was observed a few times. The chain carries TRBV7-8 and TRBJ2-7, with TRBD1 identical over 7 bases. The CDR3 runs to 14 residues. The germline V gene has CDR1 SGHVS and CDR2 FQNEAQ. V lost 0 bases to trimming and J lost 6 bases; unmatched junction nucleotides: 5. The chain's CDR3 is CASSLAIGDSEQYF. The CDR3 bases are TGTGCCAGCAGCTTAGCGATTGGGGACAGCGAGCAGTACTTC.

This clonotype showed up just a few times. V usage is TRBV15 and J usage is TRBJ2-2, with D perhaps matching TRBD1 or TRBD2 (6 bases each). V was pared by 5 bases and J by 4 bases, with 20 bases between. This CDR3 is built from 17 residues. Germline lookup yields CDR1 LNHNV and CDR2 YYDKDF (reference sequence). Here the CDR3 DNA reads TGTGCCACCAGCCTATTTATTGGGGGGCGCCGCACCGGGGAGCTGTTTTTT. Its protein is CATSLFIGGRRTGELFF.